These 23 T cell receptor beta chains were sequenced from one sample in a study of cytomegalovirus exposure and HLA in healthy donors. Researchers ran the PCR with 60 Vbeta and 13 Jbeta primers. Sequenced by immunoSEQ multiplex PCR; TCRdb stores in-frame clones only, minus some. The sample records 100,000 to 130,000 clones, over 70% being singletons. Material for sequencing was PBMCs. The receptors come from a young man in good health and CMV-seronegative.

The gene calls are TRBV15 and TRBJ2-1; TRBD2 agrees at 9 bases. From germline, CDR1 is LNHNV and CDR2 YYDKDF (reference sequence). The trim removed 7 bases at V and 0 bases at J, leaving 4 bases unmatched. The CDR3 is made up of 15 amino acids. The CDR3 loop reads CATTLTSGSYNEQFF. CDR3 coding DNA: TGTGCCACCACCCTGACTAGCGGCTCCTACAATGAGCAGTTCTTC.

This clone has just one count. The V call is TRBV11-2, the J call TRBJ2-7, with 7 bases matching TRBD1. V shed 6 bases, J shed 5 bases, and the junction held 7 bases outside the gene matches. The CDR3 runs to 13 residues. Germline V gene lookup returns CDR1 SGHAT and CDR2 FQNNGV. CDR3 amino acids: CASRSDRDHEQYF. The CDR3 DNA reads as TGTGCCAGCAGATCCGACAGGGACCACGAGCAGTACTTC. Filled out from reference TRBV11-2 and TRBJ2-7, the complete variable domain reads EAGVAQSPRYKIIEKRQSVAFWCNPISGHATLYWYQQILGQGPKLLIQFQNNGVVDDSQLPKDRFSAERLKGVDSTLKIQPAKLEDSAVYLCASRSDRDHEQYFGPGTRLTVT.

This chain uses TRBV27 with TRBJ1-1; TRBD1 agrees at 9 bases. This CDR3 region has 15 residues. Looked up from germline, CDR1 is MNHEY and CDR2 is SMNVEV (reference sequence). The V segment lost 5 bases and the J segment 5 bases; nucleotides outside the gene matches: 9. The DNA of the CDR3 is TGTGCCAGCAGTCCCTCGGACAGGGGTGAGACTGAAGCTTTCTTT. Protein product: CASSPSDRGETEAFF.

The rearrangement links TRBV6-1 to TRBJ1-5; D is uncertain. CDR1 and CDR2 (germline): MNHNS, SASEGT. V was pared by 7 bases and J by 5 bases, with 12 bases between. The length of the CDR3 is 13 residues. The CDR3 DNA reads as TGTGCCAGCAAGGAGGACCAGTATCAGCCCCAGCATTTT. Translation: CASKEDQYQPQHF.

The chain has TRBV11-3 and TRBJ2-1, with TRBD2 matching 11 bases. CDR3 length: 13 amino acids. The V gene end was trimmed by 5 bases and the J gene end by 11 bases; junction bases not matched to a gene: 5. Germline V CDR1 and CDR2: SGHNT, YENEEA. Written as DNA, the CDR3 is TGTGCCAGCAGCATCACTAGCGGGAGTAAGCAGTTCTTC. It encodes CASSITSGSKQFF.

This chain uses TRBV21-1 with TRBJ2-7; the DNA was not used to check the table's D call, TRBD1. TRBV21-1 constitutes a pseudogene. The CDR3 totals 13 residues. The CDR3 DNA reads as TGTGCCAGCACCCGGGACAGGACGAGATGGCGGTACTTC. It translates to CASTRDRTRWRYF.

The rearrangement joins TRBV28 to TRBJ2-4; the D is unclear. CDR1 and CDR2 from the germline V gene are MDHEN and SYDVKM. V shed 7 bases and J shed 0 bases, with 7 bases lying between them. The CDR3 covers 13 residues. The CDR3 spells CASKDLAKNIQYF. The CDR3 DNA sequence: TGTGCCAGCAAAGACTTAGCCAAAAACATTCAGTACTTC.

V and J are TRBV6-5 and TRBJ1-1; D gene uncertain. Trimming removed 6 bases at V and 4 bases at J, with 12 bases between. CDR3 length: 13 amino acids. The V gene's germline CDR1 is MNHEY and CDR2 SVGAGI. The DNA of the CDR3 is TGTGCCAGCAGAATCGCGCCGGGCACTGAAGCTTTCTTT. It codes for CASRIAPGTEAFF.

The rearrangement uses TRBV9 and TRBJ2-7; 8 bases are shared with TRBD2. Germline values: CDR1 SGDLS, CDR2 YYNGEE. The CDR3 runs 15 residues. V lost 0 bases, J lost 5 bases, and 7 bases stayed unmatched. The CDR3 coding sequence is TGTGCCAGCAGCGTAGACGGGAGGGCCTGGGACGAGCAGTACTTC. It translates to CASSVDGRAWDEQYF.

The chain has TRBV29-1 and TRBJ1-1; D is uncertain. Germline V gene lookup returns CDR1 SQVTM and CDR2 ANQGSEA. This CDR3 has 13 amino acids. V was pared by 7 bases and J by 2 bases, with 14 bases between. CDR3 coding DNA: TGCAGCGCCCCTGCCCCGGGAAACACTGAAGCTTTCTTT. Its translation: CSAPAPGNTEAFF.

This rearrangement joins TRBV10-2 to TRBJ2-7; D might be TRBD1 (5 bases). CDR3 size: 13 residues. V dropped 10 bases and J dropped 3 bases, with 16 bases sitting between them. In germline, CDR1 is WSHSY, CDR2 SAAADI. The CDR3, as DNA: TGCGCCACCTCAAGCCAGGGCGGCTACGAGCAGTACTTC. It specifies CATSSQGGYEQYF.

This clone came up a few times. The rearrangement joins TRBV6-5 to TRBJ1-1; D is unclear. Trimming removed 4 bases from V and 5 bases from J, with 11 bases in between. Germline V gene lookup returns CDR1 MNHEY and CDR2 SVGAGI. The CDR3 is 13 residues long. CDR3 nucleotides: TGTGCCAGCAGTTCCGAACTCGGGACTGAAGCTTTCTTT. This sequence encodes CASSSELGTEAFF.

This chain connects TRBV10-1 to TRBJ1-4; 8 bases map to TRBD1. There are 15 residues in the CDR3. Germline loops: CDR1 WNHNN, CDR2 SYGVQD (reference sequence). The trim removed 7 bases at V and 4 bases at J, leaving 8 bases unmatched. CDR3 coding DNA: TGCGCCAGCAACCGACAGGGGTGGAGTAATGAAAAACTGTTTTTT. Its translation is CASNRQGWSNEKLFF.

This clone occurred once. V and J are TRBV2 and TRBJ2-1; 10 nucleotides align to TRBD1. The CDR3 extends over 15 amino acids. Germline trimming cut 4 bases from V and 2 bases from J; bases unmatched to any gene: 2. CDR1 is SNHLY, CDR2 FYNNEI, per germline. CDR3 residues: CASSGTGGAYNEQFF. CDR3 sequence (DNA): TGTGCCAGCAGTGGGACAGGGGGGGCCTACAATGAGCAGTTCTTC.

The rearrangement joins TRBV2 to TRBJ1-3; D is possibly TRBD1 (6 bases). V lost 6 bases to trimming and J lost 0 bases, with 9 bases between them. The CDR3 contains 14 residues. The germline V gene encodes CDR1 SNHLY and CDR2 FYNNEI. CDR3 in DNA: TGTGCCAGCAGCGGACAGCTCTCTGGAAACACCATATATTTT. It codes for CASSGQLSGNTIYF.

This chain connects TRBV7-9 to TRBJ2-7, with D hard to call. The CDR3 runs 12 residues. The V end was cut by 3 bases, the J end by 0 bases, with 3 bases between. The germline V gene has CDR1 SEHNR and CDR2 FQNEAQ (reference sequence). The CDR3 DNA follows: TGTGCCAGCAGCTTCCTCTCCTACGAGCAGTACTTC. Encoded protein: CASSFLSYEQYF.

In its sample, this clone was seen once. This chain connects TRBV28 to TRBJ2-2; tentative D call: TRBD1 (6 bases). Trimming took 3 bases from V and 7 from J, leaving 12 bases between them. The CDR3 extends over 14 amino acids. From germline, CDR1 is MDHEN and CDR2 SYDVKM. The CDR3 bases are TGTGCCAGCAGTTTTTGGGGGCAGGGCGGGGAGCTGTTTTTT. As protein: CASSFWGQGGELFF.

The genes are TRBV13 and TRBJ1-6; tentatively, D is TRBD1 (6 bases). The CDR3 has 14 residues. The V gene's germline CDR1 is PRHDT and CDR2 FYEKMQ (reference sequence). V lost 3 bases to trimming and J lost 7 bases, with 10 bases between them. CDR3 sequence reads: CASSLGRGNSPLHF. DNA of the CDR3: TGTGCCAGCAGCTTGGGCAGGGGAAATTCACCCCTCCACTTT. Full variable domain (outside the CDR3, taken from reference TRBV13 and TRBJ1-6): AAGVIQSPRHLIKEKRETATLKCYPIPRHDTVYWYQQGPGQDPQFLISFYEKMQSDKGSIPDRFSAQQFSDYHSELNMSSLELGDSALYFCASSLGRGNSPLHFGNGTRLTVT.

The chain recombines TRBV30 with TRBJ2-7; TRBD1 agrees at 8 bases. The CDR3 runs to 15 residues. Per the germline V gene, CDR1 is GTSNPN and CDR2 is SVGIG (reference sequence). Unmatched junction bases numbered 8, after V lost 3 bases and J lost 1 base. The CDR3 region is CAWRRGQGASYEQYF. The CDR3 nucleotides read TGTGCCTGGAGGAGGGGGCAGGGGGCGTCCTACGAGCAGTACTTC. Using reference TRBV30 and TRBJ2-7 for the parts outside the CDR3, the full variable domain is SQTIHQWPATLVQPVGSPLSLECTVEGTSNPNLYWYRQAAGRGLQLLFYSVGIGQISSEVPQNLSASRPQDRQFILSSKKLLLSDSGFYLCAWRRGQGASYEQYFGPGTRLTVT.

The chain combines TRBV11-1 with TRBJ2-3, with a possible D match to TRBD1 (5 bases). The CDR3 has 13 residues. The germline V gene has CDR1 SGHAT and CDR2 FQDESV (reference sequence). With 8 bases removed from V and 9 bases from J, the gap between germline ends came to 18 bases. This CDR3 is CASSRLDGATQYF. Here the CDR3 DNA reads TGTGCCAGCTCCAGACTGGATGGGGCAACGCAGTATTTT.

This chain joins TRBV30 and TRBJ1-1; D call uncertain. V was cut by 3 bases and J by 6 bases, with 14 bases left in between. The CDR3 loop spans 13 amino acids. Germline values: CDR1 GTSNPN, CDR2 SVGIG (reference sequence). CDR3 DNA sequence: TGTGCCTGGAGGACGGTCACCGAGGCTGAAGCTTTCTTT. Its translation: CAWRTVTEAEAFF.

V gene TRBV4-2 combines with J gene TRBJ1-1, with D hard to call. CDR1 and CDR2 (germline): LGHNA, YNFKEQ. The V end lost 0 bases, the J end lost 7 bases, and 9 bases lay between the germline ends. This CDR3 is built from 13 residues. The CDR3 reads CASSQDLRFEAFF. CDR3 sequence (DNA): TGTGCCAGCAGCCAAGATCTAAGATTTGAAGCTTTCTTT.

The table lists this clone with a few counts. The chain joins TRBV4-1 to TRBJ2-1, with D perhaps matching TRBD2 (6 bases). Trimming shortened V by 5 bases and J by 0 bases, and 14 bases separated the two germline ends. This CDR3 spans 16 amino acids. The germline CDR1 and CDR2 sequences are MGHRA and YSYEKL. CDR3 amino acids: CASSGGLDVSYNEQFF. The DNA of the CDR3 is TGCGCCAGCAGCGGGGGGTTAGACGTCTCCTACAATGAGCAGTTCTTC.